The 28 T cell receptor beta chains in this list originate from one sample, sequenced in a study of T cell responses to AZD1222 COVID-19 vaccine. Data came from immunoSEQ multiplex PCR; TCRdb stores just in-frame clones and leaves some out. The repertoire includes over 100,000 clones, approximately 91% of them detected once, and around 0.99% sits in the top ten. This specimen was peripheral blood, taken 28 days after the second AZD1222 dose. The source is an adult who received the AZD1222 COVID-19 vaccine.

This clone is a singleton in its sample. This chain connects TRBV12-3 or TRBV12-4 to TRBJ2-3; no clear D. This CDR3 is 12 amino acids long. V was trimmed by 1 base and J by 9 bases, leaving 8 bases between them. CDR3 bases: TGTGCCAGCAGTTTAGGCCAAGGCACGCAGTATTTT. Its protein is CASSLGQGTQYF.

This clone was picked up a small number of times. The chain couples TRBV6-5 to TRBJ1-5, with D unresolved. The V and J ends lost 0 bases and 0 bases respectively, with 6 bases between them. The CDR3 extends over 15 amino acids. Per germline, CDR1 MNHEY and CDR2 SVGAGI. The CDR3 loop reads CASSYSGNSNQPQHF. As DNA, the CDR3 is TGTGCCAGCAGTTACTCGGGGAATAGCAATCAGCCCCAGCATTTT.

V gene TRBV4-2 combines with J gene TRBJ2-1; D unresolved. V was pared by 1 base and J by 0 bases, with 25 bases between. The CDR3 covers 21 residues. Germline V lookup: CDR1 LGHNA, CDR2 YNFKEQ. CDR3 loop: CASSQARSTWEKISSYNEQFF. The CDR3 bases are TGTGCCAGCAGCCAAGCTCGCTCGACTTGGGAAAAAATAAGCTCCTACAATGAGCAGTTCTTC.

This chain joins TRBV28 and TRBJ1-5; D remains unclear. The CDR3 is 13 amino acids. Trimming pared 6 bases from V and 5 bases from J, leaving 11 bases between. Per the germline V gene, CDR1 is MDHEN and CDR2 is SYDVKM. CDR3 nucleotide sequence: TGTGCCAGCAGCCGGGATGATGATCAGCCCCAGCATTTT. This gives the protein CASSRDDDQPQHF.

The chain has TRBV18 and TRBJ2-7; no definite D call. The CDR3 has 16 residues. The V end was cut by 1 base, the J end by 3 bases, with 16 bases between. Germline V CDR1 and CDR2: KGHSH, LQKENI. The CDR3 DNA sequence: TGTGCCAGCTCACCACGGTATGAGGTACTGCTCTACGAGCAGTACTTC. Residues: CASSPRYEVLLYEQYF.

The rearrangement uses TRBV27 and TRBJ2-2; D ambiguous. CDR3 length equals 12 residues. Trimming left V 2 bases short and J 4 bases short, with 2 bases between. Germline CDR1 is MNHEY and CDR2 is SMNVEV (reference sequence). CDR3 sequence (DNA): TGTGCCAGCAGTTTAATCACCGGGGAGCTGTTTTTT. Protein product: CASSLITGELFF.

CDR3 sequence (DNA): TGTGCCAGCAGTTTAAATCCCGGCCCTCATCAGCCCCAGCATTTT. Translating gives CASSLNPGPHQPQHF. The J gene is TRBJ1-5, the V gene TRBV28; D unresolved. CDR1 MDHEN and CDR2 SYDVKM come from the germline V gene. V shed 2 bases and J shed 5 bases, with 13 bases lying between them. The CDR3 extends over 15 amino acids.

This chain uses TRBV5-4 with TRBJ2-1; maybe TRBD1 (6 bases). The CDR3 extends over 14 amino acids. V lost 5 bases and J 2 bases, leaving 11 bases between the germline ends. CDR1 SGHNT and CDR2 YYREEE come from the germline V gene (reference sequence). The CDR3 region has the DNA TGTGCCAGCAGAATAGGACAGACCTACAATGAGCAGTTCTTC. This gives the protein CASRIGQTYNEQFF.

This sequence joins TRBV7-9 and TRBJ2-7; TRBD1 might be the D (5 bases). V lost 7 bases and J 1 base, leaving 8 bases between the germline ends. Germline CDR1 and CDR2: SEHNR and FQNEAQ (reference sequence). CDR3 length equals 12 residues. The CDR3 bases are TGTGCCAGCAACCAGGGATCCTACGAGCAGTACTTC. Its protein is CASNQGSYEQYF.

A single count supports this clone. This rearrangement joins TRBV1 to TRBJ1-5. TRBV1 is labeled a pseudogene. This CDR3 contains 17 residues. CDR3 in DNA: TGCACCAGCAGCCATGGCATCGGACTGACGAGCAATCAGCCCCAGCATTTT. Protein sequence: CTSSHGIGLTSNQPQHF.

The chain joins TRBV2 to TRBJ2-1, with D uncertain. The germline V gene encodes CDR1 SNHLY and CDR2 FYNNEI. CDR3 length equals 12 residues. V was pared by 1 base and J by 15 bases, with 13 bases between. The CDR3 nucleotides read TGTGCCAGCAGTGAAGGTGCCCTAAGTCGGTTCTTC. This translates into CASSEGALSRFF.

The V gene is TRBV5-8, the J gene TRBJ2-2; 8 positions match TRBD1. V lost 4 bases to trimming and J lost 2 bases; unmatched junction nucleotides: 4. The length of the CDR3 is 15 residues. Germline-derived CDR1 and CDR2 are SGHTS and YDEGEE. CDR3 loop: CASSLRGLNTGELFF. CDR3 nucleotide sequence: TGTGCCAGCAGCCTCAGGGGGCTAAACACCGGGGAGCTGTTTTTT.

The genes are TRBV20-1 and TRBJ1-4; TRBD1 might be the D (6 bases). Germline V gene lookup returns CDR1 DFQATT and CDR2 SNEGSKA (reference sequence). V lost 3 bases and J lost 0, with 14 bases in between. This CDR3 comprises 16 residues. CDR3 nucleotides: TGCAGTGCTAGTGGGGGCCTATCCACAACTAATGAAAAACTGTTTTTT. Amino acid sequence: CSASGGLSTTNEKLFF.

The rearrangement uses TRBV18 and TRBJ1-2; no definite D call. V lost 3 bases and J lost 4, with 12 bases in between. The germline V gene has CDR1 KGHSH and CDR2 LQKENI. The CDR3 spans 14 residues. CDR3 nucleotide sequence: TGTGCCAGCTCACCGTCACGGGATTCCTATGGCTACACCTTC. Its protein product is CASSPSRDSYGYTF.

J is TRBJ2-1 and V is TRBV11-2, with D hard to call. V lost 5 bases to trimming and J lost 7 bases, with 21 bases between them. Looked up from germline, CDR1 is SGHAT and CDR2 is FQNNGV. The CDR3 consists of 16 residues. In DNA, the CDR3 is TGTGCCAGCAGCCCCAGGACGCCTTCGGCTTGGAATGAGCAGTTCTTC. Its protein product is CASSPRTPSAWNEQFF.

The chain is built from TRBV7-9 and TRBJ1-1; D perhaps matches TRBD1 (5 bases). The germline V and J ends were trimmed by 0 bases and 1 base, with 12 bases remaining between them. CDR3 length equals 16 residues. Germline CDR1 reads SEHNR; CDR2 reads FQNEAQ (reference sequence). The CDR3 protein is CASSLAWGGPNTEAFF. Here the CDR3 DNA reads TGTGCCAGCAGCTTAGCTTGGGGGGGACCGAACACTGAAGCTTTCTTT.

V is TRBV27 and J is TRBJ2-7; 11 bases map to TRBD1. Germline-derived CDR1 and CDR2 are MNHEY and SMNVEV (reference sequence). The V segment lost 6 bases and the J segment 7 bases; nucleotides outside the gene matches: 5. The CDR3 covers 13 residues. The CDR3 DNA sequence: TGTGCCAGCAGCCCGGACAGGGGGCTTGAGCAGTACTTC. It encodes CASSPDRGLEQYF.

The chain joins TRBV29-1 to TRBJ2-5; unclear D gene. Germline V lookup: CDR1 SQVTM, CDR2 ANQGSEA. Trimming removed 6 bases at V and 0 bases at J, with 2 bases between. This CDR3 comprises 10 residues. In DNA form, the CDR3 reads TGCAGCGTGTACCAAGAGACCCAGTACTTC. Translated: CSVYQETQYF.

The chain employs TRBV5-1 and TRBJ2-7; 7 positions match TRBD2. The V gene's germline CDR1 is SGHRS and CDR2 YFSETQ. The V segment lost 2 bases and the J segment 1 base; nucleotides outside the gene matches: 6. The CDR3 consists of 15 residues. CDR3 coding DNA: TGCGCCAGCAGCTTAGGCGGGAGTGGGTCCTACGAGCAGTACTTC. Protein sequence: CASSLGGSGSYEQYF.

This clone was detected once. V usage is TRBV2 and J usage is TRBJ1-1, with 7 nucleotides matching TRBD1. With V trimmed by 6 bases and J by 6 bases, 10 bases remained unmatched. CDR1 and CDR2 (germline): SNHLY, FYNNEI. The length of the CDR3 is 14 residues. CDR3 nucleotide sequence: TGTGCCAGCAGACGACAGGGATCGAGCCCTGAAGCTTTCTTT. It translates to CASRRQGSSPEAFF.

The rearrangement uses TRBV11-2 and TRBJ1-1, with D unresolved. CDR3 size: 14 residues. V was clipped by 3 bases and J by 1 base, with 9 bases between them. Germline V lookup: CDR1 SGHAT, CDR2 FQNNGV. CDR3 amino acids: CASSFRRENTEAFF. The CDR3 bases are TGTGCCAGCAGCTTCCGACGGGAGAACACTGAAGCTTTCTTT.

This clone was observed a handful of times. The rearrangement uses TRBV18 and TRBJ1-3; no clear D. Trimming took 1 base from V and 0 from J, leaving 7 bases between them. The length of the CDR3 is 15 residues. Germline CDR1 is KGHSH and CDR2 is LQKENI. Here the CDR3 reads CASSPRTDSGNTIYF. Written as DNA, the CDR3 is TGTGCCAGCTCACCACGGACCGACTCTGGAAACACCATATATTTT.

J is TRBJ2-7 and V is TRBV4-1; D remains ambiguous. CDR3 length: 13 residues. Germline assignment: CDR1 MGHRA and CDR2 YSYEKL. V was pared by 3 bases and J by 2 bases, with 8 bases between. CDR3 amino acids: CASSQTGTYEQYF. As DNA, the CDR3 is TGCGCCAGCAGCCAGACCGGAACCTACGAGCAGTACTTC.

V is TRBV9 and J is TRBJ2-3, with 7 positions matching TRBD2. V shed 3 bases and J 2 bases; nucleotides not matched to a gene: 6. Germline CDR1 SGDLS, CDR2 YYNGEE. This CDR3 is built from 15 residues. The CDR3 region is CASSGGSWVTDTQYF. The CDR3 DNA sequence: TGTGCCAGCAGCGGCGGGAGTTGGGTCACAGATACGCAGTATTTT.

V is TRBV3-1 (or the pseudogene TRBV3-2) and J is TRBJ1-1; TRBD1 aligns across 7 bases. In germline, CDR1 is LGHDT, CDR2 YNNKEL (reference sequence). The J segment lost 4 bases and the V segment lost 4 bases, leaving 9 bases of the junction unmatched. This CDR3 region has 15 residues. CDR3 nucleotide sequence: TGTGCCAGCAGCCGACTTCAGGGGGGAGGCACTGAAGCTTTCTTT. Translation gives CASSRLQGGGTEAFF.

The chain combines TRBV20-1 with TRBJ2-7; 8 nucleotides line up with TRBD2. Germline CDR1 and CDR2: DFQATT and SNEGSKA (reference sequence). This CDR3 is built from 15 residues. J lost 5 bases, V lost 3 bases, and 12 bases had no gene match. CDR3 sequence reads: CSASGASGPQDEQYF. For the CDR3, the DNA is TGCAGTGCTAGTGGAGCTAGCGGGCCCCAGGACGAGCAGTACTTC.

The V call is TRBV6-2 or TRBV6-3, the J call TRBJ1-6; D is unresolved. CDR3 size: 15 residues. The germline gives CDR1 MNHEY, CDR2 SVGEGT. Trimming pared 2 bases from V and 10 bases from J, leaving 15 bases between. Here the CDR3 DNA reads TGTGCCAGCAGTTACCCGAACCCAGGTGGCTCACCCCTCCACTTT. Residues: CASSYPNPGGSPLHF.

The chain couples TRBV30 to TRBJ2-7; D not resolved. This CDR3 comprises 11 residues. Trimming took 0 bases from V and 4 from J, leaving 4 bases between them. Germline V lookup: CDR1 GTSNPN, CDR2 SVGIG (reference sequence). DNA for the CDR3: TGTGCCTGGAGTGTAATGTACGAGCAGTACTTC. It translates to CAWSVMYEQYF. The full variable domain, with the rest looked up from reference TRBV30 and TRBJ2-7, is SQTIHQWPATLVQPVGSPLSLECTVEGTSNPNLYWYRQAAGRGLQLLFYSVGIGQISSEVPQNLSASRPQDRQFILSSKKLLLSDSGFYLCAWSVMYEQYFGPGTRLTVT.